Presented here are 13 T cell receptor beta chains from one specimen sequenced in a study of T cell responses to AZD1222 COVID-19 vaccine. The assay was immunoSEQ multiplex PCR, and TCRdb's table has in-frame clones only and misses some. The sample holds about 110,000 clones, more than 90% seen once. Sample: peripheral blood, taken 28 days after the second AZD1222 dose. These receptor sequences come from an adult who received the AZD1222 COVID-19 vaccine.

The table lists this clone with a few counts. The CDR3 loop is CASSQSPGSSYNSPLHF. The CDR3, as DNA: TGTGCCAGCAGCCAATCCCCGGGCAGCTCCTATAATTCACCCCTCCACTTT. The chain is built from TRBV16 and TRBJ1-6; D uncertain. The CDR3 spans 17 residues. With 0 bases removed from V and 0 bases from J, the gap between germline ends came to 9 bases. The germline V gene encodes CDR1 KGHSY and CDR2 FQNENV. Based on the CDR3 plus reference TRBV16 and TRBJ1-6, the full variable domain is GEEVAQTPKHLVRGEGQKAKLYCAPIKGHSYVFWYQQVLKNEFKFLISFQNENVFDETGMPKERFSAKCLPNSPCSLEIQATKLEDSAVYFCASSQSPGSSYNSPLHFGNGTRLTVT.

V and J are TRBV6-5 and TRBJ2-7; possible D gene TRBD2, 6 bases. V was pared by 3 bases and J by 1 base, with 13 bases between. Looked up from germline, CDR1 is MNHEY and CDR2 is SVGAGI. The CDR3 loop spans 15 amino acids. The CDR3 bases are TGTGCCAGCAGTTATTCGGGGGACGGTTCCTACGAGCAGTACTTC. Protein product: CASSYSGDGSYEQYF.

The rearrangement uses TRBV7-2 and TRBJ1-2; 8 nucleotides line up with TRBD1. CDR3 size: 18 residues. CDR1 SGHTA and CDR2 FQGNSA come from the germline V gene. V shed 2 bases, J shed 7 bases, and the junction held 18 bases outside the gene matches. CDR3 DNA: TGTGCCAGCAGCTTAAGTCCCAGGGGGCAAACTATAGTCGGTGGCTACACCTTC. Translating it yields CASSLSPRGQTIVGGYTF.

The chain links TRBV21-1 to TRBJ2-7; the listed D gene, TRBD1, was not tested against the DNA. TRBV21-1 is classified as a pseudogene. There are 15 residues in the CDR3. The CDR3 DNA reads TGTGCCAGCAGCAAGGGACAGGGAACCGCGGTAGAGCAGTACTTC. The encoded protein is CASSKGQGTAVEQYF.

The CDR3 loop is CASSLWGNNEQFF. The CDR3 DNA sequence: TGTGCCAGCAGTTTATGGGGGAACAATGAGCAGTTCTTC. The genes are TRBV12-3 or TRBV12-4 and TRBJ2-1; D is tentatively TRBD1 or TRBD2 (5 bases each). The CDR3 spans 13 residues. The V end lost 2 bases, the J end lost 5 bases, and 7 bases lay between the germline ends.

The chain combines TRBV7-9 with TRBJ1-4, with D possibly being TRBD1 (5 bases). Germline CDR1 is SEHNR and CDR2 is FQNEAQ (reference sequence). Between the trimmed V and J ends, which lost 7 bases and 8 bases, there was a span of 23 bases. The CDR3 consists of 16 residues. The DNA of the CDR3 is TGTGCCAGCACGCTAACGCACTTCAGGGAAGGCGAAAAACTGTTTTTT. It codes for CASTLTHFREGEKLFF. Based on the CDR3 plus reference TRBV7-9 and TRBJ1-4, the full variable domain is DTGVSQNPRHKITKRGQNVTFRCDPISEHNRLYWYRQTLGQGPEFLTYFQNEAQLEKSRLLSDRFSAERPKGSFSTLEIQRTEQGDSAMYLCASTLTHFREGEKLFFGSGTQLSVL.

The chain is built from TRBV5-1 and TRBJ2-2; 8 bases align to TRBD1. Germline CDR1 SGHRS, CDR2 YFSETQ. J lost 6 bases, V lost 4 bases, and 8 bases had no gene match. The CDR3 runs 15 residues. The chain's CDR3 is CASSVGQGFAGELFF. CDR3 DNA: TGCGCCAGCAGCGTAGGACAGGGTTTCGCCGGGGAGCTGTTTTTT.

The V call is TRBV2, the J call TRBJ2-7; D possibly corresponds to TRBD2 (6 bases). This CDR3 comprises 13 residues. In germline, CDR1 is SNHLY, CDR2 FYNNEI. V was cut by 4 bases and J by 5 bases, with 12 bases left in between. The CDR3 spells CASSGWGGDEQYF. The CDR3, as DNA: TGTGCCAGCAGTGGCTGGGGAGGAGACGAGCAGTACTTC.

V and J are TRBV2 and TRBJ1-2, with D tentatively TRBD1 (5 bases). The ends were cut back, 5 bases at V and 2 bases at J, with 9 bases in the middle. This CDR3 has 13 amino acids. Looked up from germline, CDR1 is SNHLY and CDR2 is FYNNEI. For the CDR3, the DNA is TGTGCCAGCAGTACTGACAGCAACTATGGCTACACCTTC. This codes for CASSTDSNYGYTF. Based on the CDR3 plus reference TRBV2 and TRBJ1-2, the full variable domain is EPEVTQTPSHQVTQMGQEVILRCVPISNHLYFYWYRQILGQKVEFLVSFYNNEISEKSEIFDDQFSVERPDGSNFTLKIRSTKLEDSAMYFCASSTDSNYGYTFGSGTRLTVV.

The chain employs TRBV2 and TRBJ2-3, with D uncertain. CDR1 SNHLY and CDR2 FYNNEI come from the germline V gene. CDR3 length equals 11 residues. Trimming shortened V by 4 bases and J by 4 bases, and 3 bases separated the two germline ends. The CDR3 DNA reads as TGTGCCAGCAGTGCTGCAGATACGCAGTATTTT. The encoded protein is CASSAADTQYF.

The rearrangement uses TRBV5-6 and TRBJ1-6; no definite D call. Germline values: CDR1 SGHDT, CDR2 YYEEEE. This CDR3 comprises 15 residues. The V and J ends lost 0 bases and 2 bases respectively, with 6 bases between them. CDR3 loop: CASSLAGTYNSPLHF. CDR3 nucleotide sequence: TGTGCCAGCAGCTTGGCCGGGACCTATAATTCACCCCTCCACTTT.

The V call is TRBV29-1, the J call TRBJ1-5; D might be TRBD1 (6 bases). The CDR3 loop spans 13 amino acids. Trimming took off 6 bases at V and 1 base at J, with 10 bases between the two ends. CDR1 SQVTM and CDR2 ANQGSEA come from the germline V gene. CDR3 residues: CSVATGSNQPQHF. As DNA, the CDR3 is TGCAGCGTCGCAACAGGGAGCAATCAGCCCCAGCATTTT. Variable domain in full (rest from reference TRBV29-1 and TRBJ1-5): SAVISQKPSRDICQRGTSLTIQCQVDSQVTMMFWYRQQPGQSLTLIATANQGSEATYESGFVIDKFPISRPNLTFSTLTVSNMSPEDSSIYLCSVATGSNQPQHFGDGTRLSIL.

This rearrangement joins TRBV7-9 to TRBJ1-2, with D maybe TRBD1 (5 bases). CDR1 and CDR2 from the germline V gene are SEHNR and FQNEAQ (reference sequence). Trimming took 2 bases from V and 6 from J, leaving 10 bases between them. The CDR3 spans 13 residues. The CDR3 reads CASSLSGGNGYTF. The CDR3 coding sequence is TGTGCCAGCAGCTTATCGGGGGGAAATGGCTACACCTTC.